A selection of T cell receptor beta chains follows, all from one sample in a study of T-cell memory formation after mild COVID-19. TCRdb reprocessed the 5' RACE reads with MiXCR, giving one entry per CDR3 protein. Of fewer than 700,000 distinct CDR3 sequences listed, approximately 19% are singletons. Specimen: PBMCs or a T cell subset sorted from them (not recorded which). These receptors all stem from an adult woman who had mild COVID-19 (a few samples of this study predate the infection). Cell type and time point are not known. Each CDR3 is given with its conserved first and last residue. D genes are given only for firm matches. Only some rows state a clone size, as once, few, many or a class for expanded clones.

clone_size d_call j_call v_call cdr3_aa cdr3_nt
few TRBD1 TRBJ2-7 TRBV2 CASRGTGTAEQYF TGTGCCAGCAGAGGGACAGGTACGGCGGAGCAGTACTTC
few TRBD1 TRBJ2-2 TRBV27 CASGPRDRGPKQGFGELFF TGTGCCAGCGGTCCCCGGGACAGGGGCCCCAAACAGGGATTTGGGGAGCTGTTTTTT
NA NA TRBJ2-5 TRBV5-1 CASSLVGGWETQYF TGCGCCAGCAGCTTAGTCGGGGGATGGGAGACCCAGTACTTC
few TRBD2 TRBJ2-4 TRBV7-3 CASSLMGPAGVGKNIQYF TGTGCCAGCAGCTTAATGGGACCAGCGGGAGTCGGCAAAAACATTCAGTACTTC
NA NA TRBJ2-1 TRBV7-9 CASRSDRYESYNEQFF TGTGCCAGCAGATCCGACAGGTACGAGAGCTACAATGAGCAGTTCTTC
NA NA TRBJ2-7 TRBV11-2 CASSLFFAGGTTLEQYF TGTGCCAGCAGCTTATTTTTTGCCGGGGGGACAACTCTCGAGCAGTACTTC
NA NA TRBJ2-5 TRBV7-9 CASSYQNQETQYF TGTGCCAGCAGCTATCAGAACCAAGAGACCCAGTACTTC
few TRBD1 TRBJ2-7 TRBV5-1 CASSFGTGDFYEQYF TGCGCCAGCAGCTTTGGGACAGGGGATTTTTACGAGCAGTACTTC
NA TRBD2 TRBJ2-3 TRBV5-1 CASGDKSGLAGTDTQYF TGCGCCAGCGGCGACAAATCCGGACTAGCGGGCACAGATACGCAGTATTTT
NA NA TRBJ2-3 TRBV11-2 CASSLERGWLEGGRTDTQYF TGTGCCAGCAGCTTAGAGAGAGGGTGGCTAGAGGGCGGACGCACAGATACGCAGTATTTT
many NA TRBJ2-3 TRBV5-1 CASKGWASEDTQYF TGCGCCAGCAAGGGGTGGGCTAGTGAAGATACGCAGTATTTT